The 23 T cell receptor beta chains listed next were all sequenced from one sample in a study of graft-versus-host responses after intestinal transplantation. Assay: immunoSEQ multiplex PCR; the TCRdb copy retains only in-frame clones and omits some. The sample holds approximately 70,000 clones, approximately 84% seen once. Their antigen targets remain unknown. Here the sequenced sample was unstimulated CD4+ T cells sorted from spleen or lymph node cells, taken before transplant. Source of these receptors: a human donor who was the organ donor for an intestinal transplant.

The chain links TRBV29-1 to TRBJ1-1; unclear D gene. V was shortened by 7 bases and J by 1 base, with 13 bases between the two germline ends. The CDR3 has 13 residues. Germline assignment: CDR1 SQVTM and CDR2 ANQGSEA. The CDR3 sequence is CSATVGRNTEAFF. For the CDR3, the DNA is TGCAGCGCTACAGTTGGGAGGAACACTGAAGCTTTCTTT.

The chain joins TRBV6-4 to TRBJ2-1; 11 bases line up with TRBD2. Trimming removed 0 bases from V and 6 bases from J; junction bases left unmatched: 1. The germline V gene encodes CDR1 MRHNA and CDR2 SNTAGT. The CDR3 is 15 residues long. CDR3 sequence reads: CASSDSSGGANEQFF. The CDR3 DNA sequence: TGTGCCAGCAGTGACTCTAGCGGGGGGGCCAATGAGCAGTTCTTC.

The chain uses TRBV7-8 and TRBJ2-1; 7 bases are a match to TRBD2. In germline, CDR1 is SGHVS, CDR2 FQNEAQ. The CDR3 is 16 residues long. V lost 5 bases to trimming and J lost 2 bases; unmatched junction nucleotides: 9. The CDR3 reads CASSLRGEGTYNEQFF. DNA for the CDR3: TGTGCCAGCAGCCTACGGGGGGAGGGAACCTACAATGAGCAGTTCTTC.

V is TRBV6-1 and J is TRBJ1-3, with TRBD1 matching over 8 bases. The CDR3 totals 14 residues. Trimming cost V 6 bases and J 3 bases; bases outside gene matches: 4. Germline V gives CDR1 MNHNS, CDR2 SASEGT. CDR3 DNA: TGTGCCAGCAGCGTAGACAGGGGTGGAAACACCATATATTTT. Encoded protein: CASSVDRGGNTIYF.

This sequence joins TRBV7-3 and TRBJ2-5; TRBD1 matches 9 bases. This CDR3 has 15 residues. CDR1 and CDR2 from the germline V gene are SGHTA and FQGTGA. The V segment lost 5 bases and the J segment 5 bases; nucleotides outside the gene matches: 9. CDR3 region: CASSMTQGAFETQYF. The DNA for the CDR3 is TGTGCCAGCAGCATGACACAGGGGGCGTTCGAGACCCAGTACTTC. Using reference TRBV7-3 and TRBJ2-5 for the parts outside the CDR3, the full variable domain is GAGVSQTPSNKVTEKGKYVELRCDPISGHTALYWYRQSLGQGPEFLIYFQGTGAADDSGLPNDRFFAVRPEGSVSTLKIQRTERGDSAVYLCASSMTQGAFETQYFGPGTRLLVL.

The CDR3 DNA sequence: TGTGCCAGCAGCTTAAGGGCGGGATTTTCACCCCTCCACTTT. Protein: CASSLRAGFSPLHF. The V gene is TRBV7-3, the J gene TRBJ1-6; D gene uncertain. There are 14 residues in the CDR3. Germline V gives CDR1 SGHTA, CDR2 FQGTGA. V gave up 1 base and J gave up 9 bases, with 10 bases separating them.

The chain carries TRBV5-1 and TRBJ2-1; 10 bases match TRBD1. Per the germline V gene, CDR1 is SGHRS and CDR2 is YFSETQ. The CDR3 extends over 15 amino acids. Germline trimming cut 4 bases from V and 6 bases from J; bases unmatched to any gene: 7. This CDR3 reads CASSKGQGSSNEQFF. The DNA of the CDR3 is TGCGCCAGCAGCAAGGGACAGGGGAGTAGCAATGAGCAGTTCTTC.

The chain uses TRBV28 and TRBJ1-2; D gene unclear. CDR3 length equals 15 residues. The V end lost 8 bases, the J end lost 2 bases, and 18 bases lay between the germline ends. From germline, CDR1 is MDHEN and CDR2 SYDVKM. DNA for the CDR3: TGTGCCAGCCTTCCCGGGTCCAGAGTAAACTATGGCTACACCTTC. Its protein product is CASLPGSRVNYGYTF.

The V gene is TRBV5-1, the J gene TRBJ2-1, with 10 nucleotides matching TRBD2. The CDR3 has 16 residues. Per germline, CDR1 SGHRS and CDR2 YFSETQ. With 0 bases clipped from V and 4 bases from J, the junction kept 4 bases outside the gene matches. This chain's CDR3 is CASSLDPSGGYNEQFF. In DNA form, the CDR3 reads TGCGCCAGCAGCTTGGATCCTAGCGGGGGTTACAATGAGCAGTTCTTC.

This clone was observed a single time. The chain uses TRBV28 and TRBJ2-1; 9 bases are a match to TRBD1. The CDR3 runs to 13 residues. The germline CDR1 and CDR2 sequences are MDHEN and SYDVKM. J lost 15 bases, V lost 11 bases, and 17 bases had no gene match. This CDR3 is CAGSDRGALSWFF. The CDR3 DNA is TGTGCCGGATCGGACAGGGGAGCCCTCAGTTGGTTCTTC. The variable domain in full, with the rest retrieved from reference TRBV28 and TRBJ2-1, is DVKVTQSSRYLVKRTGEKVFLECVQDMDHENMFWYRQDPGLGLRLIYFSYDVKMKEKGDIPEGYSVSREKKERFSLILESASTNQTSMYLCAGSDRGALSWFFGPGTRLTVL.

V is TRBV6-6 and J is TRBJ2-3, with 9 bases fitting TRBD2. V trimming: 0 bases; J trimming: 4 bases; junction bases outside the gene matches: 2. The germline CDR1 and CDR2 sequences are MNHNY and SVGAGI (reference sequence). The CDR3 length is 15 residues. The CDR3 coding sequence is TGTGCCAGCAGTTACTCTAGCGGGGGTTCAGATACGCAGTATTTT. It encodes CASSYSSGGSDTQYF.

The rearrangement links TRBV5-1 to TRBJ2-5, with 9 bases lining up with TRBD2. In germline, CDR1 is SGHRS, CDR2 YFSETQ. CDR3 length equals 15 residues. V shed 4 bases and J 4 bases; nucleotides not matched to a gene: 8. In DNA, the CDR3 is TGCGCCAGCAGCCCCTCGCGGGGGGGCCGAGAGACCCAGTACTTC. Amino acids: CASSPSRGGRETQYF.

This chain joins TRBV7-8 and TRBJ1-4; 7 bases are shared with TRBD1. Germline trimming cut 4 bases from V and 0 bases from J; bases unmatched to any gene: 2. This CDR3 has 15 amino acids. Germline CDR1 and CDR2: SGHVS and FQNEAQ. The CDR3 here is CASSSTGATNEKLFF. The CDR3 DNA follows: TGTGCCAGCAGCTCCACAGGGGCAACTAATGAAAAACTGTTTTTT. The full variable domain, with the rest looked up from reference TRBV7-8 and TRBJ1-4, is GAGVSQSPRYKVAKRGQDVALRCDPISGHVSLFWYQQALGQGPEFLTYFQNEAQLDKSGLPSDRFFAERPEGSVSTLKIQRTQQEDSAVYLCASSSTGATNEKLFFGSGTQLSVL.

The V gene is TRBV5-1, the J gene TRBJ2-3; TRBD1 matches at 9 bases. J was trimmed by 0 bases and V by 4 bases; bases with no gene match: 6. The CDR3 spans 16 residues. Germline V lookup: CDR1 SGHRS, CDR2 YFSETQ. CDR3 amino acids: CASSPPGQGSTDTQYF. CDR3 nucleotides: TGCGCCAGCAGCCCTCCGGGACAGGGAAGCACAGATACGCAGTATTTT.

This CDR3 reads CASRVAGGAKEQFF. DNA for the CDR3: TGCGCCAGCAGAGTAGCGGGGGGGGCCAAGGAGCAGTTCTTC. V and J are TRBV5-1 and TRBJ2-1, with TRBD2 identical over 11 bases. Germline loops: CDR1 SGHRS, CDR2 YFSETQ. The CDR3 is 14 amino acids. The V and J ends lost 5 bases and 10 bases, in that order; junction bases with no gene match: 8.

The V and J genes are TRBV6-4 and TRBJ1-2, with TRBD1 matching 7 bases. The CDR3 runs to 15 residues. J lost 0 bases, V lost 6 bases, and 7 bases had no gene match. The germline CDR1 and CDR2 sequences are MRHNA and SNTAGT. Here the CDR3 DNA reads TGTGCCAGCAGCTCGGCGACAGGGCCTAACTATGGCTACACCTTC. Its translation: CASSSATGPNYGYTF.

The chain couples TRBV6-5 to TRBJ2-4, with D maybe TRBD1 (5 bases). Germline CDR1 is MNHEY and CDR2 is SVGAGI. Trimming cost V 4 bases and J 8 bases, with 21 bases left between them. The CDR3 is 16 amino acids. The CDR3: CASSSGSFWSRDIQYF. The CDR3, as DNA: TGTGCCAGCAGTTCAGGGTCGTTTTGGAGTCGGGACATTCAGTACTTC.

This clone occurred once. The CDR3 reads CASSFSGGVYNEQFF. The CDR3 nucleotides are TGTGCCAGCAGCTTTAGCGGGGGAGTTTACAATGAGCAGTTCTTC. This chain connects TRBV5-5 to TRBJ2-1, with 9 bases matching TRBD2. Trimming removed 2 bases from V and 4 bases from J; junction bases left unmatched: 4. Per the germline V gene, CDR1 is SGHKS and CDR2 is YYEKEE (reference sequence). CDR3 length: 15 residues. Based on the CDR3 plus reference TRBV5-5 and TRBJ2-1, the full variable domain is DAGVTQSPTHLIKTRGQQVTLRCSPISGHKSVSWYQQVLGQGPQFIFQYYEKEERGRGNFPDRFSARQFPNYSSELNVNALLLGDSALYLCASSFSGGVYNEQFFGPGTRLTVL.

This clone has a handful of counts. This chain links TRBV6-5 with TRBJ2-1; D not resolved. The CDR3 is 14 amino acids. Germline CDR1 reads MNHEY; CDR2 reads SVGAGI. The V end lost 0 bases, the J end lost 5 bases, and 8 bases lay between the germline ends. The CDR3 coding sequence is TGTGCCAGCAGTTACTCGGAACTAAACAATGAGCAGTTCTTC. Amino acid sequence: CASSYSELNNEQFF.

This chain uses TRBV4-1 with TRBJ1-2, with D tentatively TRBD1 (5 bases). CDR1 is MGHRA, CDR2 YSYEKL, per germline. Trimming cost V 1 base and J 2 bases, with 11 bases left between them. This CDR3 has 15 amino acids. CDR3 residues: CASSQAGWVNYGYTF. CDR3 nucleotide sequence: TGCGCCAGCAGCCAAGCAGGGTGGGTAAACTATGGCTACACCTTC.

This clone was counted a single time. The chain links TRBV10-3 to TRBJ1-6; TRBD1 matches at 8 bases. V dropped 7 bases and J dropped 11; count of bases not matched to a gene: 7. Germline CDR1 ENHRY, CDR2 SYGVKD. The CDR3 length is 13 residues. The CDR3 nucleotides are TGTGCCATCATTCCAGGGGGCCGCGCACCCCTCCACTTT. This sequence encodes CAIIPGGRAPLHF.

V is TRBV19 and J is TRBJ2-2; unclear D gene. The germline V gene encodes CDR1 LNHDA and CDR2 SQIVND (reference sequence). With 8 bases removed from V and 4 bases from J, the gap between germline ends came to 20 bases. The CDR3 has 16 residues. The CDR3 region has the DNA TGTGCCAGTGCGGTGTCACTTCTAAACCTCACCGGGGAGCTGTTTTTT. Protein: CASAVSLLNLTGELFF.

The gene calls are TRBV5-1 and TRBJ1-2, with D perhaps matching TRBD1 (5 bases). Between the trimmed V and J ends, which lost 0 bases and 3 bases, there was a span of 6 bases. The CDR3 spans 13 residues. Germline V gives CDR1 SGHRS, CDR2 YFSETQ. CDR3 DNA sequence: TGCGCCAGCAGCTTGGCAGGGTACTATGGCTACACCTTC. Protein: CASSLAGYYGYTF.